This TCR beta chain stems from a study of shared clonotypes between healthy human individuals. Comments on this clone: Its cognate antigen is unknown.

Generated by immunoSEQ multiplex PCR, the TCRdb table keeps only in-frame clones and is missing some. The sample contains more than 600,000 clones, roughly 94% of which appear only once. Cells designated naive CD8 were CD45RO-negative and were positively selected for CCR7, with terminally differentiated effector memory CD45RA+ cells excluded. Findings and limits, study-wide: Having only a few donors restricted how much genetic and exposure-history diversity was captured. Estimated richness values were generally larger in naive subsets than in memory subsets.

The sample taken for sequencing was naive CD8+ T cells sorted from blood. The receptor was derived from a man aged 25-40 years in good health.

The CDR3 nucleotides are TGTGCCAGCAGCTTAGCTCGGAGCGCCGAGGGAAGCTCCTACAATGAGCAGTTCTTC. This codes for CASSLARSAEGSSYNEQFF. The V call is TRBV7-8, the J call TRBJ2-1; D may be TRBD2 (5 bases). Trimming removed 0 bases from V and 0 bases from J, with 18 bases in between. Germline V CDR1 and CDR2: SGHVS, FQNEAQ. The CDR3 is made up of 19 amino acids.